The 18 T cell receptor beta chains reported below all come from one sample, sequenced in a study of cytomegalovirus exposure and HLA in healthy donors. The study ran its PCR with 60 Vbeta and 13 Jbeta primers. Using immunoSEQ multiplex PCR, the repertoire was profiled, and TCRdb retains in-frame clones only, with some absent. This table has around 150,000 clones, around 69% appearing once. Sequences were obtained from PBMCs. The receptors were gathered from a man aged 55 to 70 in good health and CMV-seronegative.

The J gene is TRBJ2-7, the V gene TRBV5-6, with TRBD2 matching over 12 bases. V was pared by 0 bases and J by 5 bases, with 6 bases of the junction left unmatched. This CDR3 has 16 amino acids. Germline loops: CDR1 SGHDT, CDR2 YYEEEE. In DNA form, the CDR3 reads TGTGCCAGCAGCTTGGTTATGCTAGCGGGGGGGAACGAGCAGTACTTC. Translated: CASSLVMLAGGNEQYF.

CDR3 DNA sequence: TGTGCCATCAGTGAGTTGGGGCGGGGGGGCCACAATGAGCAGTTCTTC. It specifies CAISELGRGGHNEQFF. This sequence joins TRBV10-3 and TRBJ2-1; 9 bases agree with TRBD2. This CDR3 contains 16 residues. V shed 1 base and J 5 bases; nucleotides not matched to a gene: 6. Germline V gene sequence: CDR1 ENHRY, CDR2 SYGVKD.

The chain is built from TRBV10-3 and TRBJ2-3; 11 bases line up with TRBD2. V trimming: 3 bases; J trimming: 1 base; junction bases outside the gene matches: 3. In germline, CDR1 is ENHRY, CDR2 SYGVKD. This CDR3 has 16 amino acids. The CDR3, as DNA: TGTGCCATCAGTGATCTAGCGGGAGGTGGCACAGATACGCAGTATTTT. Protein product: CAISDLAGGGTDTQYF.

This sequence joins TRBV25-1 and TRBJ2-1; 9 nucleotides align to TRBD2. The CDR3 has 15 amino acids. Per the germline V gene, CDR1 is MGHDK and CDR2 is SYGVNS. Trimming at V came to 1 base and at J to 8 bases, leaving 6 bases not matched to a gene. Written as DNA, the CDR3 is TGTGCCAGCAGTGAATCGGCGGGGGGGCCGTATGAGCAGTTCTTC. Its translation: CASSESAGGPYEQFF. Combining the CDR3 with reference TRBV25-1 and TRBJ2-1 gives the whole variable domain EADIYQTPRYLVIGTGKKITLECSQTMGHDKMYWYQQDPGMELHLIHYSYGVNSTEKGDLSSESTVSRIRTEHFPLTLESARPSHTSQYLCASSESAGGPYEQFFGPGTRLTVL.

The V call is TRBV27, the J call TRBJ2-5, with 9 positions matching TRBD1. The DNA matches TRBJ2-7 better at its end, which makes the J call doubtful. CDR1 and CDR2 from the germline V gene are MNHEY and SMNVEV (reference sequence). The CDR3 is 16 residues long. CDR3 DNA: TGTGCCAGCAGTTCCCGCTCCGGGACAGGGTCCTACGAGCAGTACTTC. Its protein product is CASSSRSGTGSYEQYF.

The chain combines TRBV2 with TRBJ2-1; 9 bases line up with TRBD2. Germline V gene data show CDR1 as SNHLY and CDR2 as FYNNEI. The junction had 8 bases not matched to a gene; V was cut back by 5 bases and J by 6 bases. This CDR3 region has 15 residues. The CDR3 DNA is TGTGCCAGCAGTAGGGCGGGGGGGCCGGGCAATGAGCAGTTCTTC. It is translated as CASSRAGGPGNEQFF.

The chain couples TRBV10-3 to TRBJ2-7; TRBD1 matches at 9 bases. This CDR3 comprises 14 residues. Germline CDR1 reads ENHRY; CDR2 reads SYGVKD. Trimming removed 10 bases from V and 4 bases from J; junction bases left unmatched: 11. The CDR3 DNA follows: TGTGCCACCCTCGCGGGACAGGGTAAATACGAGCAGTACTTC. It specifies CATLAGQGKYEQYF.

The chain combines TRBV5-4 with TRBJ1-2, with unresolved D. This CDR3 is 14 amino acids long. CDR1 is SGHNT, CDR2 YYREEE, per germline (reference sequence). Trimming removed 3 bases at V and 2 bases at J, with 11 bases between. The CDR3 region is CASSSYGANYGYTF. DNA of the CDR3: TGTGCCAGCAGCTCTTATGGTGCGAACTATGGCTACACCTTC.

This clone was counted a few times. V is TRBV19 and J is TRBJ2-7, with D tentatively TRBD2 (6 bases). CDR3 length: 15 amino acids. Trimming left V 3 bases short and J 1 base short, with 13 bases between. Germline CDR1 LNHDA, CDR2 SQIVND (reference sequence). The CDR3 sequence is CASSMVADISYEQYF. Here the CDR3 DNA reads TGTGCCAGTAGTATGGTAGCGGATATATCCTACGAGCAGTACTTC.

In nucleotides, the CDR3 is TGTGCCAGCGTCGGTCAGGGGAACTATGGCTACACCTTC. It yields the protein CASVGQGNYGYTF. V and J are TRBV6-6 and TRBJ1-2; tentative D call: TRBD1 (6 bases). V was shortened by 8 bases and J by 2 bases, with 12 bases between the two germline ends. This CDR3 is built from 13 residues. The germline CDR1 and CDR2 sequences are MNHNY and SVGAGI (reference sequence).

The table lists this clone with a few counts. V usage is TRBV7-9 and J usage is TRBJ2-7, with a possible D match to TRBD1 (6 bases). CDR3 length equals 16 residues. With 7 bases removed from V and 7 bases from J, the gap between germline ends came to 26 bases. Germline CDR1 reads SEHNR; CDR2 reads FQNEAQ (reference sequence). The DNA of the CDR3 is TGTGCCAGCACTTATGGCCCGGACAGACCTCCTGAAGAGCAGTACTTC. This translates into CASTYGPDRPPEEQYF. Filled out from reference TRBV7-9 and TRBJ2-7, the complete variable domain reads DTGVSQNPRHKITKRGQNVTFRCDPISEHNRLYWYRQTLGQGPEFLTYFQNEAQLEKSRLLSDRFSAERPKGSFSTLEIQRTEQGDSAMYLCASTYGPDRPPEEQYFGPGTRLTVT.

This clone was counted only a few times. V is TRBV19 and J is TRBJ1-5; TRBD1 aligns across 11 bases. The CDR3 contains 16 residues. CDR1 and CDR2 from the germline V gene are LNHDA and SQIVND (reference sequence). The junction had 3 bases not matched to a gene; V was cut back by 5 bases and J by 0 bases. The CDR3 sequence: CASSRTGGNSNQPQHF. The CDR3 region has the DNA TGTGCCAGTAGTCGGACAGGGGGCAATAGCAATCAGCCCCAGCATTTT.

CDR3 amino acids: CSVDRLAGENTDTQYF. The CDR3 coding sequence is TGCAGCGTTGACCGCCTAGCGGGGGAAAACACAGATACGCAGTATTTT. The chain is built from TRBV29-1 and TRBJ2-3, with 10 bases fitting TRBD2. CDR3 length: 16 amino acids. Trimming cost V 3 bases and J 2 bases; bases outside gene matches: 8. The germline gives CDR1 SQVTM, CDR2 ANQGSEA.

The chain employs TRBV28 and TRBJ1-2; 7 bases agree with TRBD1. The trim removed 6 bases at V and 3 bases at J, leaving 7 bases unmatched. Germline lookup yields CDR1 MDHEN and CDR2 SYDVKM. The CDR3 covers 14 residues. CDR3 residues: CASRETGSDYGYTF. CDR3 nucleotides: TGTGCCAGCAGGGAGACAGGGTCAGACTATGGCTACACCTTC.

The chain recombines TRBV4-3 with TRBJ2-7, with 8 bases fitting TRBD2. Germline loops: CDR1 LGHNA, CDR2 YSLEER. Unmatched junction bases numbered 12, after V lost 6 bases and J lost 5 bases. The CDR3 extends over 15 amino acids. In DNA, the CDR3 is TGCGCCAGCAGAGGCGGGGGGAATTGTTTCCACGAGCAGTACTTC. Translating gives CASRGGGNCFHEQYF.

The rearrangement uses TRBV28 and TRBJ2-7; TRBD2 is a possible D gene (6 bases). Trimming cost V 8 bases and J 4 bases, with 18 bases left between them. The germline CDR1 and CDR2 sequences are MDHEN and SYDVKM. This CDR3 is 14 amino acids long. For the CDR3, the DNA is TGTGCCAGCCTGACCGGGACTGGGGGGTACGAGCAGTACTTC. Translated: CASLTGTGGYEQYF.

The V and J genes are TRBV29-1 and TRBJ2-2, with D possibly TRBD2 on 6 matching bases. The CDR3 covers 14 residues. The V end lost 3 bases, the J end lost 4 bases, and 12 bases lay between the germline ends. Germline V gene data show CDR1 as SQVTM and CDR2 as ANQGSEA. The CDR3 loop is CSVDGSGLTGELFF. The CDR3 DNA reads TGCAGCGTTGATGGTAGCGGACTCACCGGGGAGCTGTTTTTT.

This sequence joins TRBV9 and TRBJ2-5, with TRBD2 matching over 10 bases. J gave up 1 base and V 0 bases, and 9 bases lay outside the gene matches. Germline V gives CDR1 SGDLS, CDR2 YYNGEE. This CDR3 comprises 18 residues. Here the CDR3 reads CASSVGASGSFLQETQYF. The CDR3 nucleotides are TGTGCCAGCAGCGTAGGGGCTAGCGGGAGTTTCCTCCAAGAGACCCAGTACTTC.